This T cell receptor beta chain is drawn from a study of blood T cells in healthy people across ages (dated by TCRdb to between 2014 and 2017). At the level of the whole study: In model experiments, template switching captured roughly one uniquely barcoded TCR beta cDNA molecule for every two T cells. The donors were divided into four age groups: young (average about 16 years), middle-aged (approximately 39), aged (about 60) and long-lived (approximately 74). Age-related changes in TCR beta repertoire diversity were measured in the study by deep sequencing normalized with unique cDNA molecular identifiers. The study analyzed two additional independent replicas of 1 million unique cDNA reads from the same blood draw for two donors, one aged 18 to 30 and one aged 80 or older. To avoid experimental bias, donors of different ages were distributed randomly across sequencing lanes. The research as a whole found: Observed TCR beta diversity correlated strongly with the percentage of naive T cells measured by flow cytometry. Because the CMV infection status of the donors was unknown, age-related changes in expanded clonotypes may potentially have been confounded. Estimates of total diversity based on one million sequenced T cells were regarded as lower bounds and as underestimates. The long-lived group showed more naive CD4+ T cells, fewer expanded clones and increased TCR diversity than the aged group, suggesting age selection. Observed TCR beta diversity per million T cells fell roughly linearly with age, and a significant reduction was already apparent by age around 44. Conclusive comparison of naive and antigen-experienced compartments was prevented by the profiling of bulk unsorted PBMCs.

The library was produced with 5' RACE. A second PCR of 7 to 11 cycles was performed with a sample-barcoded 5' primer and a J-beta primer mix. Each TCR beta cDNA molecule received a unique molecular identifier from a template-switch 5' adaptor carrying 12 random nucleotides. Each sample yielded at least 3 million CDR3-containing paired-end reads. All of the RNA was converted into first-strand cDNA using the Mint cDNA synthesis kit, with a TRBC-specific oligonucleotide serving as the primer. All cDNA was treated with uracil-DNA glycosylase and then went through a first 18-cycle PCR with the universal primers M1SS and BC2_uni_R. In the source study's methods: Normalization of each sample was performed by random selection of 1 million high-quality reads, each carrying a distinct molecular identifier. Instead of being binned into consensus sequences, reads that shared molecular identifiers were thrown out. MiTCR, set to a Q25 quality threshold and the strictest error-elimination algorithm, was used for CDR3 identification, clonotype clustering and error correction. Lower-bound total TCR beta diversity was estimated with a nonparametric unseen species model using Euler transformation. TCRdb ran its own pipeline on the public reads, namely fastp trimming at Q25 and MiXCR clone calling, and kept in-frame beta chains. Under each unique CDR3 protein, matching rows form one entry showing the most common genes and DNA. These V and J calls rely on TCRdb rather than the paper's analysis. The sample table contains over 1,500,000 distinct CDR3 sequences; only one count was recorded for about 39% of them. Jointly, the top ten make up about 23% of the sample.

Spanning cysteine to phenylalanine, the CDR3 consists of 16 amino acids. Only the CDR3 region is kept as DNA, spanning 48 bases read in frame from base 1. Trimming costs V 1 base and J 3 bases, and their ends lie 17 bases apart. The germline V gene (reference sequence) sets CDR1 to DFQATT and CDR2 to SNEGSKA. In its sample, this clonotype was seen once. No antigen is known for it. No quality values exist for individual bases; no much larger clone is one base distant. The donors were a few dozen Caucasian individuals from Russia, aged roughly 6 to 100 years, who were systemically healthy. Roughly 10 milliliters of peripheral blood were collected from each donor into EDTA-treated Vacutainer tubes. Ficoll-Paque density-gradient centrifugation was used to isolate PBMCs, with at least 7 million obtained per sample. Total RNA, at least 6 micrograms per sample, was extracted from PBMCs with Trizol reagent. Naive CD45RAhigh/CD27high T cell percentages were measured by flow cytometry on a PBMC aliquot from every donor.

This sequence uses TRBV20-1 and TRBJ2-3, with no confident D gene call. This TCR came from a human donor in good health. The sequenced sample consisted of blood. The CDR3 region: CSARVFSLSSTDTQYF. The sequenced DNA: TGCAGTGCTAGAGTTTTTAGCCTTAGCTCTACAGATACGCAGTATTTT.